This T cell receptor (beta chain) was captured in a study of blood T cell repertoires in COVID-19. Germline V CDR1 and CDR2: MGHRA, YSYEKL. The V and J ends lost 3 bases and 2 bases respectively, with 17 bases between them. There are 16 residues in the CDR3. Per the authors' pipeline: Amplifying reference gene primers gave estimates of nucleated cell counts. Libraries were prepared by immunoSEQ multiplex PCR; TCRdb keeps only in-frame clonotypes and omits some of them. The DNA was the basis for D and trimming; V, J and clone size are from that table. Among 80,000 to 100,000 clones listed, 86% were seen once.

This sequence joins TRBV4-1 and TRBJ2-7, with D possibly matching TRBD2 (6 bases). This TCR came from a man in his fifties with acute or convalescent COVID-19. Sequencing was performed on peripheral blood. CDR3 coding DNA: TGCGCCAGCAGCCACTTTCTCGGGAGTGGTCCCTACGAGCAGTACTTC. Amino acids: CASSHFLGSGPYEQYF.